This record looks at one T cell receptor beta chain sequence and its context. Amplified TCR beta CDR3 regions came from RNA transcripts. First-round RT-PCR of the TCR CDR3 relied on the HTBI primer set. TCRdb redid the calling of the multiplex PCR reads with MiXCR, one entry per CDR3 protein. The data show some 600,000 distinct CDR3 sequences, about 43% seen once. These data originate in a study of T cells in Graves' hyperthyroidism and ophthalmopathy. V was clipped by 1 base and J by 7 bases, with 13 bases between them. CDR3 length equals 14 residues. Per germline, CDR1 LNHDA and CDR2 SQIVND (reference sequence). Graves' hyperthyroidism is called stable when ophthalmopathy does not progress within 18 months. Hyperthyroidism patients were newly diagnosed, had disease duration under 2 months, and were aged 18 to 65 years.

Source material: peripheral blood or thyroid tissue (not recorded which). V gene TRBV19 combines with J gene TRBJ1-2; D gene ambiguous. This clonotype originated in a woman under 30 with Graves' hyperthyroidism. In DNA form, the CDR3 reads TGTGCCAGTAGTATAGTCCAGTTCCAAATTGGCTACACCTTC. Translating it yields CASSIVQFQIGYTF.